The clone carrying this T cell receptor (beta chain) was counted ten times or more. What it recognizes is unknown. Genomic DNA acted as the template from which TCR beta VDJ combination and CDR3 sequence profiling were carried out. In TCRdb, the reads were re-called with MiXCR into one record per CDR3 protein. The sample holds roughly 130,000 distinct CDR3 sequences, about 48% seen once. Germline V gene data show CDR1 as LNHDA and CDR2 as SQIVND (reference sequence). This CDR3 region has 18 residues. J lost 0 bases, V lost 7 bases, and 14 bases had no gene match. The data were taken from a study of CD8+CD57+ T cells in acquired aplastic anemia. Overall study: Mean yield of DNA from sorted CD4+ and CD8+ cells was 3 to 3.5 ug.

Overall study results and limits: The CD8+ Simpson's diversity of patients and controls was not significantly different. Almost 30 shared CD8+ CDR3s appeared highly expressed within patients' immunodominant clones.

This chain uses TRBV19 with TRBJ2-2; TRBD1 matches at 7 bases. The source of this sequence is a human donor in good health, serving as a control. Specimen: sorted CD4+, CD8+, or CD8+CD57+ T cells (not recorded which) from PBMCs. The CDR3 region has the DNA TGTGCCAGTAATCCGGGACAGCTTGTGTTCGCGAACACCGGGGAGCTGTTTTTT. It translates to CASNPGQLVFANTGELFF. The variable domain in full, with the rest retrieved from reference TRBV19 and TRBJ2-2, is DGGITQSPKYLFRKEGQNVTLSCEQNLNHDAMYWYRQDPGQGLRLIYYSQIVNDFQKGDIAEGYSVSREKKESFPLTVTSAQKNPTAFYLCASNPGQLVFANTGELFFGEGSRLTVL.